This T cell receptor beta chain was sequenced in a study of cytomegalovirus exposure and HLA in healthy donors (dated by TCRdb to about 2017). With regard to the full study: In an earlier analysis of 450 to 750 of the donors, 250 to 350 Gb of sequence data and 100 million or so unique TCR beta sequences from about 179 million T cells were reported. Typing coverage varied by locus: about 620-640 donors for A, B, C, DRB1 and DQB1; approximately 500 for DQA1; more than 600 for DPA1; around 490 for DPB1. Donor age, sex, ethnicity and CMV serostatus were compiled together with the repertoire data. To predict cytomegalovirus infection status, the study brought together high-throughput TCR immunosequencing, statistical association of individual TCRs with disease status, and machine learning. A later analysis re-examined previously published TCR beta repertoires from hundreds of donors and added high-resolution HLA genotyping to investigate patterns of TCR occurrence. The later analysis used no new phenotypic data to find candidate immune exposures, relying instead on TCR beta sequences and their occurrence across donors. A later genetic analysis took genome-wide SNP genotypes for 398 of the 666 donors and used that subset as a discovery cohort. The study aimed to test whether signatures of past pathogen exposure could be identified by cataloging public T cell receptors. Along with the roughly 670-subject first cohort, a separate validation cohort of approximately 110 different subjects was used. About 300 gigabases of sequencing data and approximately 80 million unique TCR sequences were included in an early release covering around 600 HLA-typed donors. Of the 300 to 450 genotyped donors, around 81% fell in the genetic ancestry cluster associated with self-reported Caucasian donors. An earlier analysis of approximately 630 of the donors applied high-throughput TCR beta sequencing to assess whether each TCR beta V gene segment acted as functional or pseudogenic. Across around 400 genotyped donors of the cohort, an average of roughly 200,000 unique TCR beta nucleotide sequences per donor were sequenced, and about a sixth of those sequences were non-productive. Every discovery cohort repertoire had been produced on one sequencing platform. A few DR-DQ haplotypes were handled as single units for association and clustering because linkage in the cohort was strong. The study used immunosequencing to profile the T cell repertoires of approximately 640 subjects and linked those repertoires to cytomegalovirus serostatus. HLA typing covered class I and class II loci at four-digit resolution.

In total, about 650 healthy bone marrow donors made up the cohort. At the time of sampling, every cohort member was nominally healthy, though immune exposures that went unrecorded were likely present. The donor was CMV seropositive and was included in the group of 290 or so seropositive cohort members. A peripheral blood sample was collected from each donor, and TCR beta sequencing was performed on peripheral blood mononuclear cells. Genomic DNA extraction from the blood cell samples was performed with the Qiagen DNeasy Blood Extraction Kit. Receptor libraries were prepared by the immunoSEQ multiplex PCR assay. For the multiplex PCR, a mixture combining 60 forward primers for TCR Vbeta segments and 13 reverse primers for TCR Jbeta segments was used. Amplification of the CDR3 region of rearranged TCR beta genes was performed with a multiplex PCR assay on genomic DNA. On the Illumina HiSeq System, the amplified TCR beta libraries were sequenced as 87-base-pair reads. Processing in the source paper ran as follows. Across the 670 or so repertoires, a later analysis counted roughly 84 million unique TCR beta chains, 9.5 million to 13 million of which were shared by at least two donors. To remove PCR and sequencing errors, raw reads were error-corrected and collapsed into unique sequences using a nearest-neighbor algorithm that merged closely related sequences. To assign V, D and J gene segments, CDR3 sequences were aligned to IMGT reference sequences. For a sequence to be retained, a match of at least six nucleotides to both a V gene segment and a J gene segment was required. A rearrangement counted as productive if the CDR3 had no stop codons and remained in frame with V and J, and every other rearrangement counted as non-productive. CDR3 was defined according to IMGT convention as the region running from the second conserved V-encoded cysteine to the conserved J-encoded phenylalanine. The earlier analysis of some 580 of the donors excluded any sequence lacking an unambiguous match to a single V gene segment. An earlier analysis of 587 of the donors classified V segments as functional when productive rearrangements were above 56.7% and as segregating when the standard deviation between donors was above 5%. To diagnose cytomegalovirus status from the catalog of TCR beta chain sequences, a statistical classification framework was built. In a later analysis, TCR nucleotide sequences were compared against IMGT/GENE-DB human TR gene sequences so that V and J genes could be assigned. The TCRdist pipeline was used in a later analysis to assign CDR3 sequences and most-parsimonious VDJ recombination scenarios. A later analysis defined each TCR beta chain by its CDR3 amino acid sequence plus V-gene family, and excluded reads lacking a unique V-gene family. As a way to deal with suspected cross-contamination and a sequencing artifact, a later analysis dropped 592 nucleotide sequences that were highly shared and had low generation probability. In a later analysis, a clonal expansion index was calculated for each public chain from normalized within-repertoire ranks of inferred template counts. A later analysis computed generation probabilities with a VDJ recombination model fitted to out-of-frame rearrangements, and checked the results against IGoR. Hypergeometric tests were used in a later analysis to score TCR-TCR, TCR-HLA and TCR-CMV co-occurrence, with a repertoire-size bias correction applied to the TCR pairs. To estimate false discovery rates, a later analysis permuted the HLA or CMV assignments 20 times. In a later analysis, co-occurring TCRs were grouped with DBSCAN, and TCRdist sequence similarity was added when clustering was performed within HLA-allele-positive subsets. Repertoires with fewer than 30,000 or more than 120,000 public chains were left out of co-occurrence clustering, as were five repertoires with anomalous nucleotide sharing. TCRdb re-hosts the immuneACCESS table, in-frame sequences only. Its copies lack some clones; in the studies checked, an unresolved V gene accounts for under half of them, and the cause for the rest is not known. V, J and clone size are taken as reported in that table, and D and trimming were inferred from the DNA itself. In this sample the table shows roughly 200,000 clones, over 65% of which occur a single time. Of the sample, around 2.8% falls within the top ten clones.

Inclusive of the bounding cysteine and phenylalanine, the CDR3 is 16 residues long. Only the CDR3 DNA stays, 48 bases, in frame from base 1. After removal of 3 bases from V and 5 bases from J, the junction retains 10 bases not matched to a gene. CDR1 and CDR2 are read off the germline V gene (reference sequence) as LNHDA and SQIVND. Comments on this clone: The antigen this receptor binds is unknown. Base qualities are not at hand, and no much larger clone is one base apart.

Overall study results and their limits: In both the original and validation cohorts, the classifier was reported to diagnose cytomegalovirus status with high specificity and sensitivity. A later analysis found that most CMV-associated TCR beta chains appeared HLA-restricted, with HLA associations seemingly driven largely by CMV exposure. Three of the identified cytomegalovirus-associated TCR beta chains were confirmed in vitro to be specific for cytomegalovirus antigens. Correlated functional status among segregating V segments might reflect linkage disequilibrium, but an unknown experimental factor could not be ruled out. Across donors, most TCR sequences were observed very rarely, whereas some public TCRs were present in many individuals. A later analysis found that TCR association rates varied across HLA loci, with DRB1 alleles showing the most associated TCRs and HLA-C alleles the fewest. In a later analysis, HLA-associated TCR beta chains were found to be more clonally expanded and to have lower generation probabilities than equally common non-associated chains. Roughly uniform sequencing depth across donors was assumed in presence/absence analyses, although this assumption may not hold. A further reported finding was that TCR beta sequences accurately predicted the HLA-A and HLA-B alleles for most subjects in the first cohort. Because the 87-base-pair reads could not distinguish some IMGT-functional V segments, including TRBV6-2 and TRBV6-3, those segments were excluded. In a later genetic analysis, a missense DCLRE1C variant was associated with V-gene and J-gene trimming of TCR beta chains, and the association was replicated in an independent cohort. Specific HLA alleles were associated with 15,000 to 20,000 TCR beta sequences at a false discovery rate of 0.05 in a later analysis. The sequencing pipeline was judged likely to have produced a cluster of highly shared sequence variants as a technical artifact. The authors suggested that the approach could potentially be generalized to other disease states and immunological phenotypes. In an earlier analysis of 500 to 650 of the donors, most TCR beta V segments appeared in productive rearrangements about 87% or about 30% of the time, broadly matching IMGT annotations. Because HLA typing was missing for some donors at each locus, association tests included only the typed subset. CMV serostatus was the only immune exposure information available for the cohort. The cohort was sequenced for TCR beta chains only, and without alpha or paired-chain data the features that could be detected were limited. Several of the top co-occurrence clusters appeared to be linked to parvovirus B19, influenza, CMV and Epstein-Barr virus, according to a later analysis. Strong co-occurrence of HLA alleles, especially DR and DQ, made assigning TCR associations to individual alleles difficult. A later genetic analysis reported fewer N-insertions in productive TCRs among donors in an Asian-associated ancestry cluster than the approximately 700-donor mean. Because counts were too low, about 15 rarely observed V segments, including chromosome 9 orphons, were left out of the earlier analysis of a few hundred of the donors. The study gave a list of roughly 150 TCR beta chains associated with cytomegalovirus.

What was sequenced was PBMCs. The sequence is built from TRBV19 and TRBJ1-5; TRBD1 matches 7 bases in the middle. The clonotype originates from a woman aged 60-75 years in good health and CMV-seropositive. Read as DNA, the sequence is TGTGCCAGTAGTATGGAAACGACAGGGTATGATCAGCCCCAGCATTTT. The encoded protein is CASSMETTGYDQPQHF.